This TCR beta chain is drawn from a study of radiation and T cells in renal cell carcinoma. Study findings and constraints: In blood, top tumor clones expanded by 2 weeks, shrinking by 4. Baseline intratumoral clonotype presence is unknown without pretreatment biopsies.

The method was immunoSEQ multiplex PCR; TCRdb's version includes in-frame clones alone and lacks a portion of them. The data contain about 26,000 clones, 81% of them seen just once; the ten biggest clones take up approximately 30%. Specified time point: blood 2 weeks post-SBRT. Sample treatment: 15 Gy SBRT to primary tumor, nephrectomy 4 weeks later. Blood was sampled at baseline, 2 weeks and 4 weeks after SBRT. Clear cell pathology was present in this patient's renal cell carcinoma. On this clone: Its cognate antigen is unknown.

The germline gives CDR1 SGHRS, CDR2 YFSETQ. This CDR3 has 15 amino acids. The V and J ends lost 5 bases and 4 bases respectively, with 18 bases between them. The clonotype comes from a man in his 60s with renal cell carcinoma. The chain uses TRBV5-1 and TRBJ1-2, with no clear D. The sequencing here drew on blood, taken from a patient whose treatment included radiotherapy and nephrectomy. The CDR3 loop reads CASRSEPSGFYGYTF. The CDR3 DNA reads as TGCGCCAGCAGATCGGAGCCTTCGGGCTTCTATGGCTACACCTTC.